What follows describes a single TCR beta chain. Its antigen is undetermined. The CDR3 loop spans 14 amino acids. Germline V gives CDR1 MNHEY, CDR2 SMNVEV (reference sequence). Trimming shortened V by 6 bases and J by 6 bases, and 17 bases separated the two germline ends. This sample is part of a study of T cell responses to AZD1222 COVID-19 vaccine. Study information: Second-dose groups at about 4 or about 12 weeks were pooled.

Sequenced by immunoSEQ multiplex PCR; TCRdb stores in-frame clones only, minus some. The table lists some 170,000 clones, 93% of them singletons. Study observations and caveats: Donors were chiefly white British, with a greater number of females, and clonal diversity was perhaps underestimated.

Sequenced material: peripheral blood, taken on day 0 of AZD1222 vaccination. V and J are TRBV27 and TRBJ1-2; D is undetermined. The sequence was collected from an adult in good health. DNA for the CDR3: TGTGCCAGCAGCCTAACTCGCATGTCCAATGGCTACACCTTC. Its protein product is CASSLTRMSNGYTF.